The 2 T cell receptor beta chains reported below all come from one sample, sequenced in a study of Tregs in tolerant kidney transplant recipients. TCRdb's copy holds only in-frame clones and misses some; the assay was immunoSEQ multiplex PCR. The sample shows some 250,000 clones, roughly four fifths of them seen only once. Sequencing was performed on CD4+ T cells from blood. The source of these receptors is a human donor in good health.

The CDR3 loop reads CASSQAQGSEAFF. The CDR3 DNA reads as TGCGCCAGCAGCCAGGCACAGGGCTCTGAAGCTTTCTTT. The chain joins TRBV4-1 to TRBJ1-1; perhaps TRBD1 as D (6 bases). From germline, CDR1 is MGHRA and CDR2 YSYEKL. The V and J ends lost 3 bases and 6 bases respectively, with 11 bases between them. The length of the CDR3 is 13 residues.

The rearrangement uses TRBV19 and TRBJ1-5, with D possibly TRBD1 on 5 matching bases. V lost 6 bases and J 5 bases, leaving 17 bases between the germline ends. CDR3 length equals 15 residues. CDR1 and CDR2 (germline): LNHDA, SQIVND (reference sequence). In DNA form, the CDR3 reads TGTGCCAGTAGCGGCGGGACGGTAAGTGATCAGCCCCAGCATTTT. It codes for CASSGGTVSDQPQHF.